Listed below are T cell receptor beta chains from one sample, sequenced in a study of shared clonotypes between healthy human individuals. The table came from immunoSEQ multiplex PCR; TCRdb's copy has only in-frame clones and leaves some out. This table holds about 2 million clones, about 95% found once. The sample comprised naive CD8+ T cells sorted from blood. The receptor set was obtained from a man between 18 and 29 years old in good health. CDR3s include the opening cysteine and the closing phenylalanine or tryptophan. A D gene is named only where the DNA matches it firmly. The size of a clone is reported for some rows only, either as once, few or many, or as a class for expanded clones.

NA	TRBD2	TRBV4-1	TRBJ2-7	TGCGCCAGCAGGTTGACTAGCGGGAACTACGAGCAGTACTTC	CASRLTSGNYEQYF
NA	TRBD1	TRBV10-1	TRBJ1-6	TGCGCCAGCAGTGAGTCGACAGGGGGTAATTCACCCCTCCACTTT	CASSESTGGNSPLHF
NA	NA	TRBV27	TRBJ2-2	TGTGCCAGCAGTTTGGGACAGAACACCGGGGAGCTGTTTTTT	CASSLGQNTGELFF
NA	TRBD2	TRBV7-9	TRBJ2-5	TGTGCCAGCAGCTTAGTGCTAGCGGGAGGGGAAGAGACCCAGTACTTC	CASSLVLAGGEETQYF
NA	TRBD2	TRBV19	TRBJ2-7	TGTGCCAGTAGTAAACCGGGACTAGCGGGAGAAGGGTCCTACGAGCAGTACTTC	CASSKPGLAGEGSYEQYF
NA	TRBD1	TRBV7-9	TRBJ2-3	TGTGCCAGCAGCCCAGAAGGACAGGGGAAAGGTATGGATACGCAGTATTTT	CASSPEGQGKGMDTQYF
once	NA	TRBV18	TRBJ2-7	TGTGCCAGCTCACCACCGTCGGCAGGGGACGGGTACGAGCAGTACTTC	CASSPPSAGDGYEQYF
NA	NA	TRBV27	TRBJ2-1	TGTGCCAGCAGTTTCGGGATCACAGGGAATGAGCAGTTCTTC	CASSFGITGNEQFF
once	TRBD2	TRBV7-9	TRBJ2-3	TGTGCCAGCTCATCATGGGCGGGGGGGCCAGATACGCAGTATTTT	CASSSWAGGPDTQYF
NA	NA	TRBV7-6	TRBJ1-1	TGTGCCAGCAGAACGACACAGCCCATGAACACTGAAGCTTTCTTT	CASRTTQPMNTEAFF
NA	NA	TRBV7-9	TRBJ2-7	TGTGCCAGCACCAATTCCACGTTGCGGGCCCTTGTCGAGCAGTACTTC	CASTNSTLRALVEQYF
NA	TRBD1	TRBV4-2	TRBJ2-7	TGTGCCAGCAGCCAAGATTCCGCCGGGGACAGAGCCTACGAGCAGTACTTC	CASSQDSAGDRAYEQYF
NA	TRBD1	TRBV9	TRBJ1-2	TGTGCCAGCAGCGTAGCCGCATGGGACAGTGGCTACACCTTC	CASSVAAWDSGYTF
NA	NA	TRBV5-4	TRBJ1-1	TGTGCCAGCAGCTTGTGGGGGGGGAACACTGAAGCTTTCTTT	CASSLWGGNTEAFF
NA	TRBD2	TRBV11-2	TRBJ2-7	TGTGCCAGCAGCCCACCCTTTACGGGGGAGGGCCTTGACGAGCAGTACTTC	CASSPPFTGEGLDEQYF
NA	NA	TRBV7-9	TRBJ1-1	TGTGCCAGCAGCTTAGCGAGACCTGGTGAGACTGAAGCTTTCTTT	CASSLARPGETEAFF
NA	NA	TRBV2	TRBJ2-7	TGTGCCAGCAGGGCTAGCGAGGTCTACGAGCAGTACTTC	CASRASEVYEQYF
NA	NA	TRBV7-2	TRBJ2-5	TGTGCCAGCAGCACACCCCCCTTTGAAACCCAGTACTTC	CASSTPPFETQYF
NA	TRBD2	TRBV5-1	TRBJ2-3	TGCGCCAGCAGAGCGGGAGCCACAGATACGCAGTATTTT	CASRAGATDTQYF
NA	TRBD2	TRBV11-1	TRBJ2-1	TGTGCCAGCAGCATAGCGGGGACCTACAATGAGCAGTTCTTC	CASSIAGTYNEQFF
NA	NA	TRBV11-3	TRBJ2-7	TGTGCCAGCAGCCAGGCGGCTACCTACGAGCAGTACTTC	CASSQAATYEQYF
NA	TRBD2	TRBV13	TRBJ2-3	TGTGCCAGCAGCTTCACTAGCGGGGATACGCAGTATTTT	CASSFTSGDTQYF
NA	NA	TRBV4-2	TRBJ1-1	TGTGCCAGCAGCCTAAGGGGGTTTGACACTGAAGCTTTCTTT	CASSLRGFDTEAFF
once	TRBD1	TRBV2	TRBJ1-1	TGTGCCAGCAGTGAAGCAGGACAGGAGATGAACACTGAAGCTTTCTTT	CASSEAGQEMNTEAFF
NA	NA	TRBV7-9	TRBJ2-7	TGTGCCAGCAGCTTGGAGCATCGCCCCTACGAGCAGTACTTC	CASSLEHRPYEQYF
NA	NA	TRBV6-6	TRBJ2-5	TGTGCCAGCTTCTTAGGGGTTGGGCAAGAGACCCAGTACTTC	CASFLGVGQETQYF
NA	TRBD2	TRBV10-1	TRBJ2-3	TGCGCCAGCAGTGAGCTTGGCGGGGGGGGCACAGATACGCAGTATTTT	CASSELGGGGTDTQYF
NA	NA	TRBV27	TRBJ1-1	TGTGCCAGCAGAGAGACAGGCGAGAACACTGAAGCTTTCTTT	CASRETGENTEAFF
NA	NA	TRBV10-1	TRBJ2-2	TGCGCCAGCAGTGACGGCACCGGGGAGCTGTTTTTT	CASSDGTGELFF
once	TRBD2	TRBV19	TRBJ2-1	TGTGCCAGTAGTATAGACCTCGGACTAGCGGGCCCCTACAATGAGCAGTTCTTC	CASSIDLGLAGPYNEQFF
NA	NA	TRBV2	TRBJ2-3	TGTGCCAGCAGACCCCAGGGTTTCGCAGATACGCAGTATTTT	CASRPQGFADTQYF
once	NA	TRBV19	TRBJ2-7	TGTGCCAGTTCAGCCTACCGGGGGTACGAGCAGTACTTC	CASSAYRGYEQYF
NA	TRBD1	TRBV18	TRBJ2-7	TGTGCCAGCTCACCACCTCGAGGGGGCGACGAGCAGTACTTC	CASSPPRGGDEQYF
NA	TRBD2	TRBV15	TRBJ2-1	TGTGCCACCAGCAGAGAGGGACTAGCAGAGAGTTACAATGAGCAGTTCTTC	CATSREGLAESYNEQFF
NA	NA	TRBV27	TRBJ1-6	TGTGCCAGCAGTCCCACGACAGGTTCACCCCTCCACTTT	CASSPTTGSPLHF
NA	NA	TRBV19	TRBJ2-7	TGTGCCAGTGAGGGAGGACAAAACTACGAGCAGTACTTC	CASEGGQNYEQYF
NA	NA	TRBV6-5	TRBJ2-7	TGTGCCAGCAGTTACTCAGGGGACTACGAGCAGTACTTC	CASSYSGDYEQYF
NA	TRBD1	TRBV2	TRBJ1-1	TGTGCCAGCAGTTTGACAGGGGGCACTGAAGCTTTCTTT	CASSLTGGTEAFF
NA	TRBD2	TRBV11-2	TRBJ2-1	TGTGCCAGCAGCTTAGGGGCGGGGGGCTACAATGAGCAGTTCTTC	CASSLGAGGYNEQFF
NA	NA	TRBV6-5	TRBJ2-7	TGTGCCAGCAGTTACGCCGACAGGACCTACGAGCAGTACTTC	CASSYADRTYEQYF
NA	NA	TRBV5-4	TRBJ1-1	TGTGCCAGCAGTCCCGGACAGAACACTGAAGCTTTCTTT	CASSPGQNTEAFF
NA	NA	TRBV7-8	TRBJ2-5	TGTGCCAGCAGCTTGACTAGTGCCGGGGAGACCCAGTACTTC	CASSLTSAGETQYF
NA	TRBD1	TRBV7-9	TRBJ2-5	TGTGCCAGCAGCTTAGTAGGGACAGTACAAGAGACCCAGTACTTC	CASSLVGTVQETQYF
NA	NA	TRBV5-6	TRBJ2-6	TGTGCCAGCAGCCCAAACGACAGGGGAGGGACTGGGGCCAACGTCCTGACTTTC	CASSPNDRGGTGANVLTF
NA	NA	TRBV15	TRBJ2-7	TGTGCCACCAGCAGAGCCAGTAGGCGGATGGACGAGCAGTACTTC	CATSRASRRMDEQYF
NA	NA	TRBV10-3	TRBJ2-7	TGTGCCATCAGTGAGCCACCGACCAGCGAGCAGTACTTC	CAISEPPTSEQYF
NA	NA	TRBV28	TRBJ1-2	TGTGCCAGCAGTTCCCACAGGTCCTACTATGGCTACACCTTC	CASSSHRSYYGYTF
NA	NA	TRBV10-2	TRBJ2-3	TGCGCCAGCAGGGGGGGCACAGATACGCAGTATTTT	CASRGGTDTQYF
NA	NA	TRBV9	TRBJ1-2	TGTGCCAGCAGCGTAGCGTGGGCACAGGGCGAGGAGGGCTACACCTTC	CASSVAWAQGEEGYTF
NA	NA	TRBV11-2	TRBJ2-2	TGTGCCAGCAGGGACAGTTTTAACACCGGGGAGCTGTTTTTT	CASRDSFNTGELFF
NA	NA	TRBV9	TRBJ2-7	TGTGCCAGCAGCGTAGTTCCAGGCTCCTACGAGCAGTACTTC	CASSVVPGSYEQYF
NA	NA	TRBV7-6	TRBJ2-1	TGTGCCAGCAGCTTAGAGTTTGGGGGCTCCTACAATGAGCAGTTCTTC	CASSLEFGGSYNEQFF
NA	NA	TRBV11-2	TRBJ1-1	TGTGCCAGCAGCTTATCCGTGGAAGCTTTCTTT	CASSLSVEAFF